This T cell receptor beta chain was recovered during a study of T cell repertoires in cytomegalovirus infection. The overall study: Based on public TCR beta signatures, there were indications of CMV infection and of a matching HLA type.

TCRdb fed the reads into MiXCR, producing one record per CDR3 protein. The top ten clones hold about 2.8% of a sample with some 700,000 distinct CDR3 sequences, roughly 36% of them seen once. Germline assignment: CDR1 SGHTA and CDR2 FQGNSA. This CDR3 contains 12 residues. V was shortened by 5 bases and J by 7 bases, with 11 bases between the two germline ends. The study, taken as a whole, reports: The cumulative frequency of public TCR beta families distinguished individuals who carried CMV together with the relevant HLA.

In this sample, this clonotype turned up many times. Its matching antigen is unknown. The TCR originated in a human donor in good health (CMV status not recorded). Some clones in this sample may be carry-over from other donors' samples. This sequence joins TRBV7-2 and TRBJ1-1, with D unclear. Sequenced sample: PBMCs. The CDR3 region has the DNA TGTGCCAGCAGCCTGACAAGGGTTGAAGCTTTCTTT. This gives the protein CASSLTRVEAFF. The full variable domain, with the rest looked up from reference TRBV7-2 and TRBJ1-1, is GAGVSQSPSNKVTEKGKDVELRCDPISGHTALYWYRQSLGQGLEFLIYFQGNSAPDKSGLPSDRFSAERTGGSVSTLTIQRTQQEDSAVYLCASSLTRVEAFFGQGTRLTVV.